This passage covers 26 T cell receptor beta chains from one sample sequenced in a study of shared T cell receptors in the human thymus. Sequencing used immunoSEQ multiplex PCR; TCRdb keeps in-frame clones, though not all of them. The sample has 550,000 to 800,000 clones; roughly 85% are singletons. These same data were also listed under a study on human thymus T cells.

The specimen sequenced was thymocytes. The receptors shown here come from a girl under two years old with a congenital heart defect.

The chain is built from TRBV5-4 and TRBJ1-2; D uncertain. From germline, CDR1 is SGHNT and CDR2 YYREEE (reference sequence). The germline V and J ends were trimmed by 4 bases and 0 bases, with 16 bases remaining between them. The CDR3 consists of 16 residues. CDR3 region: CASSPPEGRTNYGYTF. The CDR3 region has the DNA TGTGCCAGCAGCCCCCCCGAGGGTCGTACTAACTATGGCTACACCTTC.

There are a few counts of this clone. The V call is TRBV7-9, the J call TRBJ1-2; D ambiguous. Deletions cut 5 bases from V and 6 bases from J, with 10 bases between. The germline gives CDR1 SEHNR, CDR2 FQNEAQ (reference sequence). This CDR3 has 12 residues. The CDR3 nucleotides are TGTGCCAGCAGCCCAGACACGGATGGCTACACCTTC. It codes for CASSPDTDGYTF. Based on the CDR3 plus reference TRBV7-9 and TRBJ1-2, the full variable domain is DTGVSQNPRHKITKRGQNVTFRCDPISEHNRLYWYRQTLGQGPEFLTYFQNEAQLEKSRLLSDRFSAERPKGSFSTLEIQRTEQGDSAMYLCASSPDTDGYTFGSGTRLTVV.

V and J are TRBV9 and TRBJ2-5, with 10 bases that match TRBD1. Germline CDR1 reads SGDLS; CDR2 reads YYNGEE. This CDR3 has 15 residues. Trimming took 0 bases from V and 5 from J; bases not matched to a gene: 4. CDR3 sequence: CASSVGDRGWETQYF. The CDR3 nucleotides read TGTGCCAGCAGCGTAGGGGACAGGGGTTGGGAGACCCAGTACTTC.

The chain couples TRBV7-3 to TRBJ2-7; 10 bases are shared with TRBD2. CDR1 and CDR2 (germline): SGHTA, FQGTGA. The ends lost 0 bases at V and 0 bases at J; junction bases unmatched: 20. The CDR3 loop spans 22 amino acids. CDR3 loop: CASSLTERGGLLIFTSSYEQYF. For the CDR3, the DNA is TGTGCCAGCAGCTTAACGGAGCGGGGGGGGCTCTTAATTTTTACGAGCTCCTACGAGCAGTACTTC. Full variable domain (missing parts from reference TRBV7-3 and TRBJ2-7): GAGVSQTPSNKVTEKGKYVELRCDPISGHTALYWYRQSLGQGPEFLIYFQGTGAADDSGLPNDRFFAVRPEGSVSTLKIQRTERGDSAVYLCASSLTERGGLLIFTSSYEQYFGPGTRLTVT.

The rearrangement links TRBV18 to TRBJ2-1; 10 bases are a match to TRBD1. Per germline, CDR1 KGHSH and CDR2 LQKENI. The CDR3 is 16 residues long. Trimming removed 4 bases from V and 2 bases from J; junction bases left unmatched: 5. The CDR3 bases are TGTGCCAGCTCACTCACCGGGACAGGGGCCTACAATGAGCAGTTCTTC. Protein product: CASSLTGTGAYNEQFF.

The rearrangement uses TRBV7-9 and TRBJ1-2; maybe TRBD1 (5 bases). Trimming removed 2 bases at V and 4 bases at J, with 20 bases between. The germline V gene has CDR1 SEHNR and CDR2 FQNEAQ (reference sequence). This CDR3 is built from 17 residues. The CDR3 bases are TGTGCCAGCAGCTTACGGGGGGACCTTCTGCCTTCCTATGGCTACACCTTC. It encodes CASSLRGDLLPSYGYTF.

The chain couples TRBV29-1 to TRBJ2-5, with TRBD2 matching 14 bases. CDR3 length: 19 amino acids. Germline-derived CDR1 and CDR2 are SQVTM and ANQGSEA. Trimming cost V 0 bases and J 1 base; bases outside gene matches: 10. The CDR3 loop reads CSVEDRGGLAGVPQETQYF. The CDR3 nucleotides read TGCAGCGTTGAAGATCGGGGGGGACTAGCGGGGGTGCCCCAAGAGACCCAGTACTTC. Using reference TRBV29-1 and TRBJ2-5 for the parts outside the CDR3, the full variable domain is SAVISQKPSRDICQRGTSLTIQCQVDSQVTMMFWYRQQPGQSLTLIATANQGSEATYESGFVIDKFPISRPNLTFSTLTVSNMSPEDSSIYLCSVEDRGGLAGVPQETQYFGPGTRLLVL.

This clone was observed a few times. The chain links TRBV7-9 to TRBJ2-1, with 10 bases fitting TRBD2. The trim removed 5 bases at V and 4 bases at J, leaving 14 bases unmatched. Germline V gene lookup returns CDR1 SEHNR and CDR2 FQNEAQ (reference sequence). The CDR3 totals 18 residues. The CDR3 sequence: CASSANRGSGGPYNEQFF. CDR3 nucleotides: TGTGCCAGCAGCGCGAACCGGGGTAGCGGGGGGCCGTACAATGAGCAGTTCTTC.

This sequence joins TRBV2 and TRBJ1-1; tentatively, D is TRBD1 (6 bases). Germline assignment: CDR1 SNHLY and CDR2 FYNNEI. This CDR3 is 13 amino acids long. Trimming stripped 4 bases from V and 5 bases from J, with 11 bases between. The CDR3 nucleotides read TGTGCCAGCAGTGCCACTGGGACAACTGAAGCTTTCTTT. It codes for CASSATGTTEAFF. Filled out from reference TRBV2 and TRBJ1-1, the complete variable domain reads EPEVTQTPSHQVTQMGQEVILRCVPISNHLYFYWYRQILGQKVEFLVSFYNNEISEKSEIFDDQFSVERPDGSNFTLKIRSTKLEDSAMYFCASSATGTTEAFFGQGTRLTVV.

In its sample, this clone was seen once. This chain links TRBV19 with TRBJ1-5; tentatively, D is TRBD1 (6 bases). Trimming left V 6 bases short and J 2 bases short, with 23 bases between. The CDR3 is made up of 18 amino acids. CDR1 LNHDA and CDR2 SQIVND come from the germline V gene (reference sequence). The CDR3 sequence: CASRYSLPRGAGNQPQHF. CDR3 coding DNA: TGTGCCAGTAGGTATTCTCTTCCCAGGGGTGCGGGCAATCAGCCCCAGCATTTT.

The chain couples TRBV27 to TRBJ2-5; D may be TRBD1 (5 bases). This CDR3 is built from 19 residues. Trimming removed 0 bases at V and 1 base at J, with 21 bases between. Germline V lookup: CDR1 MNHEY, CDR2 SMNVEV (reference sequence). CDR3 in amino acids: CASSLSTPPLQGIQETQYF. The CDR3 region has the DNA TGTGCCAGCAGTTTATCGACTCCCCCCCTCCAGGGCATCCAAGAGACCCAGTACTTC.

This chain joins TRBV5-4 and TRBJ1-2; no reliable D call. In germline, CDR1 is SGHNT, CDR2 YYREEE (reference sequence). The CDR3 loop spans 15 amino acids. The germline V and J ends were trimmed by 0 bases and 1 base, with 10 bases remaining between them. CDR3 coding DNA: TGTGCCAGCAGCTTGGGCGGTCTTTATAACTATGGCTACACCTTC. Its translation is CASSLGGLYNYGYTF.

The V call is TRBV7-2, the J call TRBJ2-5; TRBD2 agrees at 14 bases. Germline loops: CDR1 SGHTA, CDR2 FQGNSA. The CDR3 covers 16 residues. The junction had 2 bases not matched to a gene; V was cut back by 1 base and J by 4 bases. The CDR3 here is CASSLVGTSGGETQYF. As DNA, the CDR3 is TGTGCCAGCAGCTTAGTAGGGACTAGCGGGGGAGAGACCCAGTACTTC.

The chain uses TRBV18 and TRBJ1-1; D possibly corresponds to TRBD1 (6 bases). The germline gives CDR1 KGHSH, CDR2 LQKENI. V shed 4 bases and J shed 4 bases, with 13 bases lying between them. The CDR3 is 14 amino acids. CDR3 DNA: TGTGCCAGCTCACGGACAGTTATGGGCACTGAAGCTTTCTTT. It encodes CASSRTVMGTEAFF.

A word on this clone: One end of the junction does not line up with germline, which may come from a read error. This chain connects TRBV7-9 to TRBJ1-2, with 7 bases lining up with TRBD1. CDR1 is SEHNR, CDR2 FQNEAQ, per germline (reference sequence). This CDR3 region has 16 residues. The chain's CDR3 is CASGLAWGQNFYGYTF. CDR3 nucleotide sequence: TGTGCCAGCGGCTTAGCCTGGGGACAGAACTTCTATGGCTACACCTTC.

As concerns this clone: At one end the junction does not follow the germline gene, possibly because of a read error. V is TRBV5-4 and J is TRBJ1-1; D call uncertain. Germline-derived CDR1 and CDR2 are SGHNT and YYREEE (reference sequence). This CDR3 contains 12 residues. CDR3 in DNA: TGTGCCAGCAGTACCCGGAACAGTGAAGCTTTCTTT. Its protein product is CASSTRNSEAFF.

The gene calls are TRBV4-1 and TRBJ1-1; 7 bases match TRBD1. The CDR3 spans 15 residues. Germline trimming cut 3 bases from V and 1 base from J; bases unmatched to any gene: 5. Germline lookup yields CDR1 MGHRA and CDR2 YSYEKL. The CDR3 is CASSHGDSKNTEAFF. CDR3 in DNA: TGCGCCAGCAGCCATGGGGACAGTAAGAACACTGAAGCTTTCTTT.

The V and J genes are TRBV27 and TRBJ1-1; 10 bases line up with TRBD1. CDR1 and CDR2 (germline): MNHEY, SMNVEV (reference sequence). This CDR3 is 15 amino acids long. V was clipped by 4 bases and J by 2 bases; unmatched bases: 4. CDR3 sequence (DNA): TGTGCCAGCAGTTCCAGGACAGGGGGAAACACTGAAGCTTTCTTT. This sequence encodes CASSSRTGGNTEAFF.

The chain employs TRBV7-2 and TRBJ1-2, with a possible D match to TRBD1 (5 bases). V was trimmed by 5 bases and J by 2 bases, leaving 24 bases between them. CDR3 length equals 18 residues. CDR1 SGHTA and CDR2 FQGNSA come from the germline V gene. CDR3 loop: CASSRPRAGPSKNYGYTF. The CDR3 DNA follows: TGTGCCAGCAGCCGACCCCGGGCAGGGCCTTCTAAGAACTATGGCTACACCTTC.

The J gene is TRBJ1-6, the V gene TRBV19; possible D gene TRBD1, 6 bases. Trimming left V 3 bases short and J 0 bases short, with 12 bases between. Germline-derived CDR1 and CDR2 are LNHDA and SQIVND (reference sequence). The CDR3 is 17 residues long. CDR3 in DNA: TGTGCCAGTAGTATGGCGGACAGTAGCTCCTATAATTCACCCCTCCACTTT. The encoded protein is CASSMADSSSYNSPLHF.

The gene calls are TRBV11-1 and TRBJ1-2; 7 positions match TRBD1. Per germline, CDR1 SGHAT and CDR2 FQDESV (reference sequence). This CDR3 is 15 amino acids long. Trimming cost V 4 bases and J 5 bases; bases outside gene matches: 10. CDR3 residues: CASSSWRQGGYGYTF. The CDR3 nucleotides read TGTGCCAGCAGCTCTTGGAGACAGGGCGGGTATGGCTACACCTTC.

This clone has just a few counts. The V gene is TRBV6-5, the J gene TRBJ1-1; the match to TRBD1 covers 9 bases. J was trimmed by 3 bases and V by 6 bases; bases with no gene match: 8. Germline lookup yields CDR1 MNHEY and CDR2 SVGAGI. This CDR3 region has 15 residues. Here the CDR3 reads CASRETTGGDTEAFF. The CDR3 region has the DNA TGTGCCAGCAGAGAAACGACAGGGGGGGACACTGAAGCTTTCTTT.

This chain connects TRBV6-1 to TRBJ1-2, with a weak D call TRBD1 (6 bases). The CDR3 sequence is 14 residues long. Germline CDR1 and CDR2: MNHNS and SASEGT. The germline V and J ends were trimmed by 11 bases and 2 bases, with 18 bases remaining between them. The CDR3 protein is CAGNSGTPNYGYTF. The DNA of the CDR3 is TGTGCCGGGAATTCCGGGACACCGAACTATGGCTACACCTTC.

In its sample, this clone was seen a few times. J is TRBJ2-7 and V is TRBV12-5; weak D call: TRBD2 (7 bases). The CDR3 runs 14 residues. Deletions cut 5 bases from V and 4 bases from J, with 15 bases between. Looked up from germline, CDR1 is LGHNT and CDR2 is FRNRAP. The CDR3 bases are TGTGCTAGTGGTCCCGAGGGGAGGGGGTACGAGCAGTACTTC. It specifies CASGPEGRGYEQYF.

This CDR3 is CASSGVSLAGITGELFF. CDR3 DNA: TGTGCCAGCAGTGGTGTGTCACTAGCGGGGATCACCGGGGAGCTGTTTTTT. V usage is TRBV6-1 and J usage is TRBJ2-2; TRBD2 aligns across 10 bases. Looked up from germline, CDR1 is MNHNS and CDR2 is SASEGT. The CDR3 is 17 amino acids. The V gene end was trimmed by 4 bases and the J gene end by 4 bases; junction bases not matched to a gene: 9.

V and J are TRBV4-1 and TRBJ1-2, with 7 bases fitting TRBD1. CDR3 length: 19 amino acids. V was pared by 4 bases and J by 5 bases, with 22 bases of the junction left unmatched. The V gene's germline CDR1 is MGHRA and CDR2 YSYEKL. CDR3 amino acids: CASSLATLDRLLNGYGYTF. CDR3 DNA: TGCGCCAGCAGCCTTGCAACCTTGGACAGGCTCCTTAATGGATATGGCTACACCTTC.